Each of the 9 T cell receptor beta chains below was sequenced from the same sample in a study of T cell changes during pregnancy in multiple sclerosis. Using immunoSEQ multiplex PCR, the repertoire was profiled, and TCRdb retains in-frame clones only, with some absent. The data show approximately 66,000 clones, 91% seen once. The sequences come from CD8+ T cells from peripheral blood mononuclear cells, collected before pregnancy. These receptors came from a female donor with multiple sclerosis, enrolled in a pregnancy study.

The rearrangement joins TRBV6-5 to TRBJ1-1, with D uncertain. Germline CDR1 and CDR2: MNHEY and SVGAGI. Trimming cost V 0 bases and J 4 bases, with 12 bases left between them. The CDR3 is made up of 15 amino acids. CDR3 bases: TGTGCCAGCAGTTACTCCGCAGCGGCCCCCACTGAAGCTTTCTTT. It specifies CASSYSAAAPTEAFF.

This chain uses TRBV18 with TRBJ1-5, with a weak D call TRBD1 (6 bases). The ends were cut back, 2 bases at V and 7 bases at J, with 12 bases in the middle. This CDR3 is built from 14 residues. Germline V lookup: CDR1 KGHSH, CDR2 LQKENI. The CDR3 sequence: CASSPTGHGQPQHF. CDR3 in DNA: TGTGCCAGCTCACCAACAGGGCACGGGCAGCCCCAGCATTTT.

This chain joins TRBV14 and TRBJ2-1, with D unclear. CDR3 length equals 13 residues. Germline V gene sequence: CDR1 SGHDN, CDR2 FVKESK. The V end was cut by 6 bases, the J end by 0 bases, with 6 bases between. The DNA for the CDR3 is TGTGCCAGCAGGAGCCGCTCCTACAATGAGCAGTTCTTC. Translating it yields CASRSRSYNEQFF.

The chain links TRBV9 to TRBJ1-1, with TRBD1 identical over 7 bases. Germline loops: CDR1 SGDLS, CDR2 YYNGEE. Unmatched junction bases numbered 7, after V lost 4 bases and J lost 1 base. This CDR3 spans 15 amino acids. CDR3 in amino acids: CASSQGGHSNTEAFF. The CDR3 region has the DNA TGTGCCAGCAGCCAGGGGGGACATTCGAACACTGAAGCTTTCTTT.

This clone was counted once. CDR3 DNA: TGTGCCATCGGCACCGGGACAGGGGACACCGGGGAGCTGTTTTTT. As protein: CAIGTGTGDTGELFF. The chain links TRBV10-3 to TRBJ2-2; 10 bases are shared with TRBD1. The CDR3 totals 15 residues. V was pared by 8 bases and J by 3 bases, with 6 bases of the junction left unmatched. Germline V gene data show CDR1 as ENHRY and CDR2 as SYGVKD.

The chain has TRBV5-1 and TRBJ2-2, with 9 bases that match TRBD1. Germline values: CDR1 SGHRS, CDR2 YFSETQ. The V segment lost 4 bases and the J segment 6 bases; nucleotides outside the gene matches: 13. The CDR3 spans 17 residues. The CDR3 is CASSNRMGQGPSGELFF. CDR3 DNA: TGCGCCAGCAGCAATCGGATGGGACAGGGTCCCTCCGGGGAGCTGTTTTTT.

The chain combines TRBV5-8 with TRBJ2-5; D might be TRBD2 (5 bases). CDR3 size: 14 residues. Germline V gives CDR1 SGHTS, CDR2 YDEGEE. Between the trimmed V and J ends, which lost 1 base and 5 bases, there was a span of 12 bases. The CDR3 DNA reads as TGTGCCAGCAGCTTGTCGGGGATGGAGGAGACCCAGTACTTC. Translating gives CASSLSGMEETQYF.

The chain recombines TRBV11-1 with TRBJ2-1; 11 bases match TRBD2. V dropped 2 bases and J dropped 4; count of bases not matched to a gene: 4. CDR1 is SGHAT, CDR2 FQDESV, per germline (reference sequence). This CDR3 comprises 16 residues. The CDR3: CASSLTSGGSYNEQFF. The CDR3 region has the DNA TGTGCCAGCAGCTTAACTAGCGGGGGTTCTTACAATGAGCAGTTCTTC.

The DNA of the CDR3 is TGTGCCAGCAGCCAGCGCTCTAGCGGGGGATGGACCGGGGAGCTGTTTTTT. Translating it yields CASSQRSSGGWTGELFF. The V gene is TRBV14, the J gene TRBJ2-2, with 10 bases identical to TRBD2. V was pared by 3 bases and J by 5 bases, with 9 bases of the junction left unmatched. The CDR3 is made up of 17 amino acids. In germline, CDR1 is SGHDN, CDR2 FVKESK.